A single sample is the source of the 7 T cell receptor beta chains below, sequenced in a study of T cell repertoires in cytomegalovirus infection. TCRdb independently ran MiXCR on the reads; one entry per CDR3 protein. The sample lists about 490,000 distinct CDR3 sequences; 16% were seen once. The sequenced sample consisted of CD8+ T cells from PBMCs. The receptors were gathered from a human donor in good health (CMV status not recorded). Some clones in this sample may be carry-over from other donors' samples.

This clonotype was counted between two and nine times. The rearrangement links TRBV7-9 to TRBJ2-7; no clear D gene. From germline, CDR1 is SEHNR and CDR2 FQNEAQ (reference sequence). V was pared by 6 bases and J by 3 bases, with 6 bases between. This CDR3 is 11 amino acids long. In nucleotides, the CDR3 is TGTGCCAGCAGGGGGATCTACGAGCAGTACTTC. This sequence encodes CASRGIYEQYF.

The gene calls are TRBV5-8 and TRBJ1-6; D not resolved. V lost 0 bases to trimming and J lost 5 bases, with 18 bases between them. There are 18 residues in the CDR3. Germline V gene lookup returns CDR1 SGHTS and CDR2 YDEGEE. Here the CDR3 DNA reads TGTGCCAGCAGCTTGGAAGGGTCCGGCTTCCTTGATAATTCACCCCTCCACTTT. It specifies CASSLEGSGFLDNSPLHF.

This chain uses TRBV20-1 with TRBJ2-7, with 10 bases that match TRBD2. V trimming: 2 bases; J trimming: 5 bases; junction bases outside the gene matches: 0. CDR3 length: 12 amino acids. CDR1 and CDR2 from the germline V gene are DFQATT and SNEGSKA (reference sequence). The CDR3 region is CSARLAGDEQYF. The DNA of the CDR3 is TGCAGTGCTAGACTAGCGGGAGACGAGCAGTACTTC.

A few counts support this clonotype. The CDR3 nucleotides read TGTGCCAGTAGTATACTCGGGACAGTTGCACCCCTCCACTTT. Translated, it gives CASSILGTVAPLHF. The J gene is TRBJ1-6, the V gene TRBV19; 7 bases map to TRBD1. Looked up from germline, CDR1 is LNHDA and CDR2 is SQIVND (reference sequence). The trim removed 2 bases at V and 11 bases at J, leaving 6 bases unmatched. CDR3 length equals 14 residues.

This clonotype was seen at least ten times. CDR3 amino acids: CASSQEPLADYEQYF. In DNA form, the CDR3 reads TGCGCCAGCAGCCAAGAACCCCTAGCAGACTACGAGCAGTACTTC. The chain recombines TRBV4-1 with TRBJ2-7; a possible D gene is TRBD2 (5 bases). The germline V gene has CDR1 MGHRA and CDR2 YSYEKL. The CDR3 totals 15 residues. Trimming removed 0 bases at V and 3 bases at J, with 12 bases between.

The gene calls are TRBV20-1 and TRBJ2-7; no reliable D call. The CDR3 has 13 residues. CDR1 is DFQATT, CDR2 SNEGSKA, per germline (reference sequence). V lost 0 bases and J 2 bases, leaving 8 bases between the germline ends. CDR3 region: CSARDLTAYEQYF. CDR3 nucleotides: TGCAGTGCTAGAGATCTGACCGCCTACGAGCAGTACTTC.

This clonotype was counted ten times or more. The chain couples TRBV7-9 to TRBJ2-7, with 7 bases matching TRBD1. Germline V gene sequence: CDR1 SEHNR, CDR2 FQNEAQ (reference sequence). The CDR3 runs 17 residues. J gave up 5 bases and V 1 base, and 14 bases lay outside the gene matches. In DNA, the CDR3 is TGTGCCAGCAGCTTAGTCTACCGCGACAGGGAAGCGGACGAGCAGTACTTC. Amino acids: CASSLVYRDREADEQYF.